The clone carrying this TCR beta chain was seen a few times. Using unique molecular identifiers, the investigators prepared the TCRbeta library. Using its own MiXCR run on the PCR reads, TCRdb lists one record per CDR3 protein. This sample has about a million distinct CDR3 sequences, with roughly 29% found just once. This sample is part of a study of T-cell reconstitution after alpha-beta-depleted transplantation in children. CDR3 length: 13 residues. With 4 bases removed from V and 5 bases from J, the gap between germline ends came to 12 bases. This chain uses TRBV12-3 or TRBV12-4 with TRBJ2-7; D is undetermined. Sequenced material: PBMCs, mostly from graft donor cells, taken 360 days after TCRalphabeta/CD19-depleted stem cell transplant. The sequence was collected from a boy under two years old who had a stem cell transplant for SCID, so the T cells may come from the graft donor. The CDR3 DNA sequence: TGTGCCAGCAGTTCCCCTTTAGCCGACGAGCAGTACTTC. This sequence encodes CASSSPLADEQYF.